This TCR beta chain stems from a study of T-cell memory formation after mild COVID-19. At the level of the study: TCR clusters were mostly donor specific. Study-wide points: SARS-CoV-2 specificity of second-wave clones peaking day 37 was unconfirmed.

TCRdb ran MiXCR on the 5' RACE reads and lists one entry per CDR3 protein. Here the sample spans 80,000 to 130,000 distinct CDR3 sequences, around 10% being singletons. This CDR3 has 16 residues. Trimming pared 4 bases from V and 1 base from J, leaving 13 bases between. Germline V gene lookup returns CDR1 SEHNR and CDR2 FQNEAQ (reference sequence). Details on this clonotype: What it binds is unknown.

Material: PBMCs or a T cell subset sorted from them (not recorded which). This chain joins TRBV7-9 and TRBJ2-2, with D possibly being TRBD1 (7 bases). The receptor comes from a man in his late teens or twenties who had mild COVID-19 (a few samples of this study predate the infection). Cell type and time point are not known. The CDR3 nucleotides read TGTGCCAGCAGCTCTCAGGGGGGAGAGAACACCGGGGAGCTGTTTTTT. This gives the protein CASSSQGGENTGELFF.